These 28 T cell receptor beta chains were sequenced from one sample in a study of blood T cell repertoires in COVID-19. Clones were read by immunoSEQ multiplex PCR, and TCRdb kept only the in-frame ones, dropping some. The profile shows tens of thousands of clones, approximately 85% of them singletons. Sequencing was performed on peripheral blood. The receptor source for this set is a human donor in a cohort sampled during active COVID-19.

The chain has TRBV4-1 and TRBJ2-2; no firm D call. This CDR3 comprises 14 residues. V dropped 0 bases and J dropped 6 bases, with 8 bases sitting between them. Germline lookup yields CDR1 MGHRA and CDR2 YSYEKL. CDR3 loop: CASSQDWRSGELFF. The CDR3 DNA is TGCGCCAGCAGCCAAGATTGGCGGTCCGGGGAGCTGTTTTTT.

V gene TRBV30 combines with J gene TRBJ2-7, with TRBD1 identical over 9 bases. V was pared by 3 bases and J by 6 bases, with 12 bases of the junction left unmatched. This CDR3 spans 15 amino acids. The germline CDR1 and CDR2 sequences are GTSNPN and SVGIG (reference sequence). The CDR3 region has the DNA TGTGCCTGGAGCGCGCCGGGACAGGGAAGTTCCGAGCAGTACTTC. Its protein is CAWSAPGQGSSEQYF.

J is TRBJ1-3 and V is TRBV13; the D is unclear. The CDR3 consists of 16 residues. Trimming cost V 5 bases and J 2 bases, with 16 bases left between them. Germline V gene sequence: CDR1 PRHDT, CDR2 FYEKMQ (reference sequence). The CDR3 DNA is TGTGCCAGCAGCCCCCGCGTTTTGGGCACTGGAAACACCATATATTTT. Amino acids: CASSPRVLGTGNTIYF.

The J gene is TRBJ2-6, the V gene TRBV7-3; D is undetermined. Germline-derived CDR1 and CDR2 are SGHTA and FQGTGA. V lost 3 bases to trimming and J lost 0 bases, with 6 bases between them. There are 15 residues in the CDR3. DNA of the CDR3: TGTGCCAGCAGCTTGACTTCCTCTGGGGCCAACGTCCTGACTTTC. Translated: CASSLTSSGANVLTF. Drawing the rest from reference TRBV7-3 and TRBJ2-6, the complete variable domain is GAGVSQTPSNKVTEKGKYVELRCDPISGHTALYWYRQSLGQGPEFLIYFQGTGAADDSGLPNDRFFAVRPEGSVSTLKIQRTERGDSAVYLCASSLTSSGANVLTFGAGSRLTVL.

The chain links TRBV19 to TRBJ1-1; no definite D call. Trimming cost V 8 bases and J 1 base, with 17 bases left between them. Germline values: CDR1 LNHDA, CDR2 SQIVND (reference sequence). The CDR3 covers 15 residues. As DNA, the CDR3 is TGTGCCAGTCTACTGTCGGGAAGAACGAACACTGAAGCTTTCTTT. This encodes CASLLSGRTNTEAFF. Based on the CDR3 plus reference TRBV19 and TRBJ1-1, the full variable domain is DGGITQSPKYLFRKEGQNVTLSCEQNLNHDAMYWYRQDPGQGLRLIYYSQIVNDFQKGDIAEGYSVSREKKESFPLTVTSAQKNPTAFYLCASLLSGRTNTEAFFGQGTRLTVV.

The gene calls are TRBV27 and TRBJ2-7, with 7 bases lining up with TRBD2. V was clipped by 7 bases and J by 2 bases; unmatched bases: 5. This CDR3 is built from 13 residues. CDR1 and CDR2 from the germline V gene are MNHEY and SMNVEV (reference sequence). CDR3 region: CASKGLAAYEQYF. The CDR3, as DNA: TGTGCCAGCAAAGGGCTAGCGGCCTACGAGCAGTACTTC.

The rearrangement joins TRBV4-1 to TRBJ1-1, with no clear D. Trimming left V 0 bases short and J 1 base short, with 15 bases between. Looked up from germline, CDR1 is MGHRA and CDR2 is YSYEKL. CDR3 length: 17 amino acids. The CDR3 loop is CASSQEVTGGGNTEAFF. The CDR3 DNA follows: TGCGCCAGCAGCCAAGAGGTGACGGGAGGCGGGAACACTGAAGCTTTCTTT.

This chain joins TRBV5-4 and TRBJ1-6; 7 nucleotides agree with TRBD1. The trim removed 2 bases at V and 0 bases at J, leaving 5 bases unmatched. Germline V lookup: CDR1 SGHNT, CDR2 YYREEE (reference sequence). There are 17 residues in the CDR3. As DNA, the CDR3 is TGTGCCAGCAGCTTAGACAGGGCTAGCTCCTATAATTCACCCCTCCACTTT. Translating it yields CASSLDRASSYNSPLHF.

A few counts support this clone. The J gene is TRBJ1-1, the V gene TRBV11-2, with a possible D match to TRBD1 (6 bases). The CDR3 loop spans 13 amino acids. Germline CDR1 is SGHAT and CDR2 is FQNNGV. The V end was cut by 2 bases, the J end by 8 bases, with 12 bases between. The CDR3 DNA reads TGTGCCAGCAGCTTACAAGAACAGGGAGAAGCTTTCTTT. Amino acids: CASSLQEQGEAFF.

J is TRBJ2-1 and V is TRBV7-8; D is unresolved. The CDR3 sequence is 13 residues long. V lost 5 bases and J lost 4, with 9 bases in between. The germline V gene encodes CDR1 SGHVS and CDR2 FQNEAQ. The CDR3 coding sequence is TGTGCCAGCAGCCTGAATCAGTACAATGAGCAGTTCTTC. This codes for CASSLNQYNEQFF.

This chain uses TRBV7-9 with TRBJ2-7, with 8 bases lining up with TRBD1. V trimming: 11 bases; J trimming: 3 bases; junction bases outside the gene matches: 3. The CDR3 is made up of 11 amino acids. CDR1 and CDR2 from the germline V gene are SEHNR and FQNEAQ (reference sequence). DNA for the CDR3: TGTGCCGCAGGACAGGGCTACGAGCAGTACTTC. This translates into CAAGQGYEQYF.

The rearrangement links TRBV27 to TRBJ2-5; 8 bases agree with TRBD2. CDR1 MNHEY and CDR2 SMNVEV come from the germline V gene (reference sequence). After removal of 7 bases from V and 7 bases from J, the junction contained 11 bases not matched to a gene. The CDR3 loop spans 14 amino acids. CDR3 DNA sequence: TGTGCCAGCAAGAACGGGGGGGTCCTAGGGACCCAGTACTTC. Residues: CASKNGGVLGTQYF.

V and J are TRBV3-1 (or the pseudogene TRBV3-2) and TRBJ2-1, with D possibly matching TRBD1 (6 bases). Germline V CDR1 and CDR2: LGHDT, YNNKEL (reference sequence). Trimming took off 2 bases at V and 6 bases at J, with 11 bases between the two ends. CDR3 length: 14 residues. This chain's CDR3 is CASSQRTEGNEQFF. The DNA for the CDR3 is TGTGCCAGCAGCCAACGGACAGAGGGCAATGAGCAGTTCTTC.

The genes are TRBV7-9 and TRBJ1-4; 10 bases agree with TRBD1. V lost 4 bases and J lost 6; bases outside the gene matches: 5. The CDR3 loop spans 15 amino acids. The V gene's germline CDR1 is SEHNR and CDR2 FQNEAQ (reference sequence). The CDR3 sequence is CASSWTGTGDEKLFF. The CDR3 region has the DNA TGTGCCAGCAGCTGGACCGGGACAGGGGATGAAAAACTGTTTTTT.

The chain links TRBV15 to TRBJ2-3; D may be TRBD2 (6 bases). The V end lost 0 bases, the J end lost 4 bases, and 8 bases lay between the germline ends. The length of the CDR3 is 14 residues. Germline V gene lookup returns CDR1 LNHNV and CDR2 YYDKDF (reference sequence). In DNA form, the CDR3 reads TGTGCCACCAGCAGAGATGGGGGGTCAGATACGCAGTATTTT. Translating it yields CATSRDGGSDTQYF.

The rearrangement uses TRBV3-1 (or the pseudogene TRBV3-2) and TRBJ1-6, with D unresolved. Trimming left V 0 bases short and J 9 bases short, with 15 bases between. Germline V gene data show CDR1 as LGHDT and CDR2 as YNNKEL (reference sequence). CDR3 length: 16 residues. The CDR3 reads CASSQDLSPSVSPLHF. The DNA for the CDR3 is TGTGCCAGCAGCCAAGATCTGTCCCCCTCTGTTTCACCCCTCCACTTT.

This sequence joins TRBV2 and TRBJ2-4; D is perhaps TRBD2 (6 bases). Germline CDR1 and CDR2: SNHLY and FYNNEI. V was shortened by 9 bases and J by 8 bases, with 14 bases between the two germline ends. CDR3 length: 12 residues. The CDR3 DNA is TGTGCCAGTAAACAGGAGCGGGACATTCAGTACTTC. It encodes CASKQERDIQYF.

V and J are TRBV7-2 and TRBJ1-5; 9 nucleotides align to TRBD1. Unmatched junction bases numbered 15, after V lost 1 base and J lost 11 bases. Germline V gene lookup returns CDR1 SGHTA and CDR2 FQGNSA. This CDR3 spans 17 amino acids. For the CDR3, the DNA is TGTGCCAGCAGCTTAGTGACGAGCCAGGGACAGGGTTCGACCCAGCATTTT. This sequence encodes CASSLVTSQGQGSTQHF. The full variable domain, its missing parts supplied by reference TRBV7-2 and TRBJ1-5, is GAGVSQSPSNKVTEKGKDVELRCDPISGHTALYWYRQSLGQGLEFLIYFQGNSAPDKSGLPSDRFSAERTGGSVSTLTIQRTQQEDSAVYLCASSLVTSQGQGSTQHFGDGTRLSIL.

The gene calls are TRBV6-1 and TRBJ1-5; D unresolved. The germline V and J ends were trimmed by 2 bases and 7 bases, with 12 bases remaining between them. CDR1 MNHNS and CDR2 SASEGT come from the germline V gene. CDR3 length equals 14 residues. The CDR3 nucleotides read TGTGCCAGCAGTGAAATGGCAGGTTACCAGCCCCAGCATTTT. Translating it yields CASSEMAGYQPQHF.

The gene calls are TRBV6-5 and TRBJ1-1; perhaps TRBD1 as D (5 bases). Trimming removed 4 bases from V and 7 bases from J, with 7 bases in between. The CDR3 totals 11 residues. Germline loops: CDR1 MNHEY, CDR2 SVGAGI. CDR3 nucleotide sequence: TGTGCCAGCAGTTGGGGCGGTGAAGCTTTCTTT. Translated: CASSWGGEAFF.

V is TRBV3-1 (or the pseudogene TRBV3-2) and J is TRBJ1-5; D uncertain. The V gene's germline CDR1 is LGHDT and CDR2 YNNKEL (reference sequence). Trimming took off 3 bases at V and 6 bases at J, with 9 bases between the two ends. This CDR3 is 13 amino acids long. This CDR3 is CASSQEPGQPQHF. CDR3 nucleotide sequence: TGTGCCAGCAGCCAGGAGCCTGGTCAGCCCCAGCATTTT.

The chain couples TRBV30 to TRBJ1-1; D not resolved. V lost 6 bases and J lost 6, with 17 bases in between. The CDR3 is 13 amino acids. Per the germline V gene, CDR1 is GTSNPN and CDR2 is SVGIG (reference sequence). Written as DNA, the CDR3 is TGTGCCTGTACCCGGGGTAGTACCTCTGAAGCTTTCTTT. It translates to CACTRGSTSEAFF.

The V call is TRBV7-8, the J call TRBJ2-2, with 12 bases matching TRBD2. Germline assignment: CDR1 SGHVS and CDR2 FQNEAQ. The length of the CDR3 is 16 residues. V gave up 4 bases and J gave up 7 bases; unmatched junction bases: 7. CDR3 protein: CASSWSSGGAIGELFF. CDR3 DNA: TGTGCCAGCAGCTGGTCTAGCGGGGGGGCCATCGGGGAGCTGTTTTTT.

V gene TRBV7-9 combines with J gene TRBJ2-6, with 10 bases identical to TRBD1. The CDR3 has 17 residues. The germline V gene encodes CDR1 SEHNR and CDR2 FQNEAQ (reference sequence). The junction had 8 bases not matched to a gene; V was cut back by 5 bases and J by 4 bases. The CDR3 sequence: CASSPTGQGSGANVLTF. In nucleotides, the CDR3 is TGTGCCAGCAGCCCCACGGGACAGGGGTCCGGGGCCAACGTCCTGACTTTC.

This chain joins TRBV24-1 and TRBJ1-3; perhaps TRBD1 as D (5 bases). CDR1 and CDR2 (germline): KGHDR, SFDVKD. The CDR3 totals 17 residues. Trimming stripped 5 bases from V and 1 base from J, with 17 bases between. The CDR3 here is CATSAPPGRTSGNTIYF. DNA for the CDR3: TGTGCCACCAGTGCCCCCCCCGGACGGACATCTGGAAACACCATATATTTT.

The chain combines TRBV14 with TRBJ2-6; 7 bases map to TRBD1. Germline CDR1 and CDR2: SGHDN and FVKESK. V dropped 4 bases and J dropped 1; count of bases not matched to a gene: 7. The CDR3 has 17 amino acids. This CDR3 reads CASSLRTGRSGANVLTF. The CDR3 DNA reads TGTGCCAGCAGCCTTAGGACAGGAAGGTCTGGGGCCAACGTCCTGACTTTC.

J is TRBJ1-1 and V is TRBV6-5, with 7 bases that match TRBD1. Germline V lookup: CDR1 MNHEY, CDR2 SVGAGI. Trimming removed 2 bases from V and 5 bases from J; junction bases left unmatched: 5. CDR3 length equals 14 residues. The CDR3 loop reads CASSYQGVRTEAFF. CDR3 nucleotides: TGTGCCAGCAGTTACCAGGGGGTCCGAACTGAAGCTTTCTTT.

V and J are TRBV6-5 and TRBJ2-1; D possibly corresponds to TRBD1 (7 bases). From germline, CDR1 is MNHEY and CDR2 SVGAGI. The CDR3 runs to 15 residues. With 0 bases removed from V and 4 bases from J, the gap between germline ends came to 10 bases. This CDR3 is CASSYSRGTYNEQFF. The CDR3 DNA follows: TGTGCCAGCAGTTACTCCAGGGGGACTTACAATGAGCAGTTCTTC.